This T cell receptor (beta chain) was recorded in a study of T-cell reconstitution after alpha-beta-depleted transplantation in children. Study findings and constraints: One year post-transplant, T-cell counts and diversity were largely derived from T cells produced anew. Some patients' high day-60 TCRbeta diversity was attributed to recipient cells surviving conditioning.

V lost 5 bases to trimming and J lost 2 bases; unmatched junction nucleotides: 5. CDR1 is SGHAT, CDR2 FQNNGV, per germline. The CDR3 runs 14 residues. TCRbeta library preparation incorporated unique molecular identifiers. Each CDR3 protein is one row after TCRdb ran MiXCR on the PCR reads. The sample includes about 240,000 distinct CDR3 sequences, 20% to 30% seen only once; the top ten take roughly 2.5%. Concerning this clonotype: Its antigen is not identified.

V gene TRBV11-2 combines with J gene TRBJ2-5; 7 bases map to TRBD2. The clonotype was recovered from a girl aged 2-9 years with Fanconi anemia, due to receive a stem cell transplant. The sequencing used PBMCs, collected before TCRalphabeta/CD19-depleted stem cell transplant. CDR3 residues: CASSRVLAQETQYF. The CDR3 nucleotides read TGTGCCAGCAGCCGCGTACTAGCGCAAGAGACCCAGTACTTC.